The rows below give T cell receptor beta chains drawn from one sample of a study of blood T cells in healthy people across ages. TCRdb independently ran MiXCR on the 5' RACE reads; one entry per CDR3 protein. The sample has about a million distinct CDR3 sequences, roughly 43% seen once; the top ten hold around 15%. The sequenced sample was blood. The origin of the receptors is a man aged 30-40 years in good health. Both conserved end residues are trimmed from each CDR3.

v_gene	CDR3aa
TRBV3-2	ASIQANSPLH
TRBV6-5	AGSYLAGGSYEQY
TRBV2	ASSKEGQGPDQPQH
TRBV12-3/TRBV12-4	ASSPGGAYGYT
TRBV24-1	ATSGGSYEQY
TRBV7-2	ASSQIGTTSTDTQY
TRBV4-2	ASSPHAGTGGDYEQY
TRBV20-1	SARESGRGTGELF
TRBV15	ATSRNIQGNEQF
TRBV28	ASSLGGRAGELF